This T cell receptor (beta chain) was captured by sequencing in a study of blood T cell repertoires in COVID-19. Study summary: There were acute and convalescent COVID-19 samples, and they came from the United States, Italy and Spain. Sources were T cells, B-cell-depleted T cells, or PBMCs; the material itself was cDNA or gDNA.

CDR1 and CDR2 (germline): PRHDT, FYEKMQ (reference sequence). Trimming removed 4 bases from V and 3 bases from J, with 15 bases in between. The CDR3 has 16 amino acids. Study processing details: Amplification from reference gene primers served as the basis for estimated nucleated cell counts. Profiling relied on immunoSEQ multiplex PCR, and the TCRdb table lists in-frame clones only, not all of them. V, J and clone size derive from that table, while D and trimming were established from the DNA sequence. The sample gives under 80,000 clones, around 87% of which show up once; less than 8% is in the top ten.

The genes are TRBV13 and TRBJ2-2; maybe TRBD2 (6 bases). Sequenced material: peripheral blood. This sequence was found in a man between 60 and 70 years old with acute or convalescent COVID-19. The chain's CDR3 is CASSSLSLADTGELFF. The CDR3 region has the DNA TGTGCCAGCAGCTCCCTTAGTTTAGCGGACACCGGGGAGCTGTTTTTT.